This T cell receptor (beta chain) was sequenced during a study of cytomegalovirus exposure and HLA in healthy donors. Trimming left V 4 bases short and J 6 bases short, with 10 bases between. This CDR3 comprises 12 residues. Germline CDR1 and CDR2: SGHRS and YFSETQ. Study-level results: TCR beta chains numbering approximately 150 were designated cytomegalovirus-associated. It was reported in a later analysis that an Asian-associated ancestry cluster showed fewer N-insertions than the approximately 670-donor mean. Most CMV-associated TCR beta chains appeared HLA-restricted in a later analysis.

Donors likely had unrecorded immune exposures despite being nominally healthy when sampled. Primers: 60 Vbeta forward and 13 Jbeta reverse. TCRdb's copy holds only in-frame clones and misses some; the assay was immunoSEQ multiplex PCR. The sample has over 100,000 clones. As for this clone: Its specificity is unknown.

This receptor was obtained from a man between 18 and 29 years old in good health and CMV-seronegative. The rearrangement uses TRBV5-1 and TRBJ1-1; D may be TRBD1 (6 bases). The sequencing sample was made of PBMCs. CDR3 region: CASSVGGPEAFF. CDR3 coding DNA: TGCGCCAGCAGCGTAGGGGGTCCTGAAGCTTTCTTT. Looking up the rest from reference TRBV5-1 and TRBJ1-1 gives the full variable domain: KAGVTQTPRYLIKTRGQQVTLSCSPISGHRSVSWYQQTPGQGLQFLFEYFSETQRNKGNFPGRFSGRQFSNSRSEMNVSTLELGDSALYLCASSVGGPEAFFGQGTRLTVV.